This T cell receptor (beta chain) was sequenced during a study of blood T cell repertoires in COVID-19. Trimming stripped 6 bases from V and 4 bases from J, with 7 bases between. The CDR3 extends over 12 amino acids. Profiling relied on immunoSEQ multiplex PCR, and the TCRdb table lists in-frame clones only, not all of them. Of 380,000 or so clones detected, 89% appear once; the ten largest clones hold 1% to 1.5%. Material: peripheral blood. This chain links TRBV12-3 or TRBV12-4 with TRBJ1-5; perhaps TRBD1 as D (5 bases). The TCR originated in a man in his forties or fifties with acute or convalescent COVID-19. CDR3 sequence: CASRRQNQPQHF. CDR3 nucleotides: TGTGCCAGCAGACGACAGAATCAGCCCCAGCATTTT.